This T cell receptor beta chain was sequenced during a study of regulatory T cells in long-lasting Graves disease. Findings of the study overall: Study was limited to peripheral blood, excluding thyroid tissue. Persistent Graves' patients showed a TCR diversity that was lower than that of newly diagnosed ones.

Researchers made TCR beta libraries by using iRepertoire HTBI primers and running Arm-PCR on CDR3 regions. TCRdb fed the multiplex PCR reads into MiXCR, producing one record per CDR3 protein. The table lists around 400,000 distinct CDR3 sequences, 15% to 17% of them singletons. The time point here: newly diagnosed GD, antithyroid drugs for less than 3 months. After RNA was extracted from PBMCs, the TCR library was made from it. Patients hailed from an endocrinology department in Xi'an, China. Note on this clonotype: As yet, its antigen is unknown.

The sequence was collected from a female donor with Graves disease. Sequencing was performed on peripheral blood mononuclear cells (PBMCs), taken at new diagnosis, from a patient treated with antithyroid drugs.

CDR3 amino acids: CASSDHHASAKIFTGTPDYTEAFF. The CDR3 region has the DNA TGTGCCAGCAGCGACCATCACGCCAGCGCGAAAATCTTCACCGGGACGCCGGACTACACTGAAGCTTTCTTT. V and J are TRBV9 and TRBJ1-1; possibly TRBD1 for D (5 bases). Trimming cost V 3 bases and J 3 bases, with 42 bases left between them. Germline CDR1 is SGDLS and CDR2 is YYNGEE. The CDR3 loop spans 24 amino acids.